What follows describes a single T cell receptor (beta chain). Extracted RNA was reverse transcribed, and the resulting cDNA served as sequencing template. Sequencing used immunoSEQ multiplex PCR; TCRdb keeps in-frame clones, though not all of them. The data contain tens of thousands of clones, 90% to 97% of them singletons. Between the trimmed V and J ends, which lost 1 base and 0 bases, there was a span of 12 bases. Germline CDR1 reads SGHTA; CDR2 reads FQGNSA. The CDR3 covers 16 residues. The study team obtained lesional scalp punch biopsies and peripheral blood from alopecia areata patients. The data were taken from a study of CD8+ T cells in alopecia areata.

The sequenced sample was CD8+ T cells sorted from blood, obtained at week 0. The origin of this receptor is a human donor with alopecia areata. The chain links TRBV7-2 to TRBJ1-2; D ambiguous. The CDR3 region is CASSLGGPATNYGYTF. For the CDR3, the DNA is TGTGCCAGCAGCTTAGGAGGTCCTGCAACTAACTATGGCTACACCTTC.